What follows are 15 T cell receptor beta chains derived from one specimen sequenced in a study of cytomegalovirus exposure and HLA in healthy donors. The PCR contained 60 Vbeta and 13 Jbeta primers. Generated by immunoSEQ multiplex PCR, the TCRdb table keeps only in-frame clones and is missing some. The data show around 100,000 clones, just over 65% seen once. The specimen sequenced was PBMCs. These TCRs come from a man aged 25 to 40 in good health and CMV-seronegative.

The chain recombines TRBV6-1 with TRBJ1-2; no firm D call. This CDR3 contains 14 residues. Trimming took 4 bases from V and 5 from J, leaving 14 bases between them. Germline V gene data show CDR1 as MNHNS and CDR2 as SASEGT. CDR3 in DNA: TGTGCCAGCAGTGTGGCGTGGCAGGTTTATGGCTACACCTTC. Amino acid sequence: CASSVAWQVYGYTF.

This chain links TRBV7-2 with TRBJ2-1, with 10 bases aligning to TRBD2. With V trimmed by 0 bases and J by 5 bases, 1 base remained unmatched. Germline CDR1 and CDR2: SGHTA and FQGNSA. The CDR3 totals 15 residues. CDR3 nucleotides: TGTGCCAGCAGCTTAGCTAGCGGGGGGCACAATGAGCAGTTCTTC. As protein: CASSLASGGHNEQFF.

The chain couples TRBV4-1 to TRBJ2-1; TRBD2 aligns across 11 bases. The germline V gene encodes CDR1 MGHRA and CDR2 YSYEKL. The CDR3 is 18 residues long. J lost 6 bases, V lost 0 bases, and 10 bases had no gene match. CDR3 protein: CASSQEVSGRGLGNEQFF. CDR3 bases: TGCGCCAGCAGCCAAGAGGTTAGCGGGAGGGGCTTGGGCAATGAGCAGTTCTTC.

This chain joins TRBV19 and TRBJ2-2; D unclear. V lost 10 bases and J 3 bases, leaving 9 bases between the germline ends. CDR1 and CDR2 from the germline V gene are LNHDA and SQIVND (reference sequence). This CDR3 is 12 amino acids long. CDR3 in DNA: TGTGCCATTCAATCCCACACCGGGGAGCTGTTTTTT. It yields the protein CAIQSHTGELFF.

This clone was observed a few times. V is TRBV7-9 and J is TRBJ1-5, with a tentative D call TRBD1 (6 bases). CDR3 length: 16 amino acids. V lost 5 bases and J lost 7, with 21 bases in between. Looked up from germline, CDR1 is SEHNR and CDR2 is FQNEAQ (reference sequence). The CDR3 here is CASSRETALGGQPQHF. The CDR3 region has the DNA TGTGCCAGCAGCAGGGAGACGGCCCTAGGGGGACAGCCCCAGCATTTT.

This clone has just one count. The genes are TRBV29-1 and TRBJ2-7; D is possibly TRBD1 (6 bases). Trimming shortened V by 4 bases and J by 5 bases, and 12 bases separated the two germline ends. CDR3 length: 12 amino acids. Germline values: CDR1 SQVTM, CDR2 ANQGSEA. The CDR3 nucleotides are TGCAGCGTTGTACAGGGCGGCCACGAGCAGTACTTC. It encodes CSVVQGGHEQYF.

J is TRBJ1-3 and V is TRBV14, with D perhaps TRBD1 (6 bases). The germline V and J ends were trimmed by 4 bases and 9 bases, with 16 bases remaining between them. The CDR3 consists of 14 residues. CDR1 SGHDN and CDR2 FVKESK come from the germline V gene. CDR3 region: CASSPAGQFGTIYF. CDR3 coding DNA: TGTGCCAGCAGCCCAGCGGGACAATTTGGCACCATATATTTT.

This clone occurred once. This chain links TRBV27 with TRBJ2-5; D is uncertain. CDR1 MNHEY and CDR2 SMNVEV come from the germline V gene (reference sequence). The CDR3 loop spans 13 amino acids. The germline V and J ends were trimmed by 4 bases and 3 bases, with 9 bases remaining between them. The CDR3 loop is CASSYSDEETQYF. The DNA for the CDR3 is TGTGCCAGCAGTTATTCAGATGAAGAGACCCAGTACTTC.

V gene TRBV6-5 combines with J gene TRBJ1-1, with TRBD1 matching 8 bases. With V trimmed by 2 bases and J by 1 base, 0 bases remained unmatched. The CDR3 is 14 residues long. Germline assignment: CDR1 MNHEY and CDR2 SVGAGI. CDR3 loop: CASSYTGGNTEAFF. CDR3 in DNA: TGTGCCAGCAGTTACACAGGGGGGAACACTGAAGCTTTCTTT.

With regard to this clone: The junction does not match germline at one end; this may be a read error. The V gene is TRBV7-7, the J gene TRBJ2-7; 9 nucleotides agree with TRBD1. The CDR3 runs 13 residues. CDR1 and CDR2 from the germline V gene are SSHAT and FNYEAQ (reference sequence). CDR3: CASSQDRGDEQYF. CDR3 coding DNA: TGTGCTAGCAGCCAGGACAGGGGAGACGAGCAGTACTTC.

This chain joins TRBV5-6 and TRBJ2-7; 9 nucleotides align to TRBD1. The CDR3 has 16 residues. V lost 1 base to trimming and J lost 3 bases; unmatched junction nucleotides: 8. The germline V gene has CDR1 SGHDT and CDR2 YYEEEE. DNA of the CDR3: TGTGCCAGCAGCTTGTCATCGACAGGGGGATTCTACGAGCAGTACTTC. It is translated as CASSLSSTGGFYEQYF. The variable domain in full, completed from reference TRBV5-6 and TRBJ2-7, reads DAGVTQSPTHLIKTRGQQVTLRCSPKSGHDTVSWYQQALGQGPQFIFQYYEEEERQRGNFPDRFSGHQFPNYSSELNVNALLLGDSALYLCASSLSSTGGFYEQYFGPGTRLTVT.

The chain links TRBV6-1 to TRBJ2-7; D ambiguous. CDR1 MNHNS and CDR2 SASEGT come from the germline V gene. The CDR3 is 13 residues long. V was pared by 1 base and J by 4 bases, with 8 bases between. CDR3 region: CASSEGAVYEQYF. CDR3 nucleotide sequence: TGTGCCAGCAGTGAAGGAGCTGTGTACGAGCAGTACTTC.

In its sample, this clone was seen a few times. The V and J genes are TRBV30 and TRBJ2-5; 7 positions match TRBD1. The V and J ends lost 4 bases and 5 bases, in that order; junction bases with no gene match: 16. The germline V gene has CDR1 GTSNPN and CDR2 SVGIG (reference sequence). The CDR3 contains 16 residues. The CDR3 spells CAWIRTGWLGRETQYF. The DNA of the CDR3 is TGTGCCTGGATAAGGACAGGCTGGTTGGGAAGGGAGACCCAGTACTTC.

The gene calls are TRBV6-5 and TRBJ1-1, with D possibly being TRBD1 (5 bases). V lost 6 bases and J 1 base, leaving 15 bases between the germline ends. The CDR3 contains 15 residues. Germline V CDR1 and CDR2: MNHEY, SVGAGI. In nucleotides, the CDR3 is TGTGCCAGCAGACTTAAGCCGACAGCGAACACTGAAGCTTTCTTT. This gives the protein CASRLKPTANTEAFF.

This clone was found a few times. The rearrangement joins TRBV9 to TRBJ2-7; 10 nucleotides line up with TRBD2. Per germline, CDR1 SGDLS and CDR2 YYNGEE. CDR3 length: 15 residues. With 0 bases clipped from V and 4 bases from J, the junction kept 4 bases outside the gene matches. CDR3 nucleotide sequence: TGTGCCAGCAGCGTAGAGGGGACTAGCGTTTACGAGCAGTACTTC. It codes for CASSVEGTSVYEQYF.